Listed below are T cell receptor beta chains from one sample, sequenced in a study of human T cells and chemical hapten exposure. Via MiXCR, TCRdb re-called the RACE reads, giving one row per CDR3 protein. The table records some 65,000 distinct CDR3 sequences, about 6% of them present only once. Sequencing input: whole blood. The receptor set was obtained from a female donor in good health. Some clones in this sample may be carry-over from other donors' samples. The CDR3 runs from the conserved cysteine through the conserved F or W. The D gene is left open where the match is weak. Rows may omit the clone size; those that give it use once, few, many or a size class.

j_gene,v_gene,d_gene,abundance,CDR3aa
TRBJ2-2,TRBV5-1,TRBD1,few,CASSPTGGHGELFF
TRBJ2-3,TRBV7-2,NA,few,CASSPGPGTDTQYF
TRBJ2-1,TRBV5-1,NA,many,CASSLVAESYNEQFF
TRBJ1-2,TRBV2,TRBD1,few,CASTPTGQGALGYTF
TRBJ1-5,TRBV20-1,NA,few,CSARMGEGGQPQHF
TRBJ2-3,TRBV24-1,TRBD2,few,CATGSSGTSTDTQYF
TRBJ2-1,TRBV9,NA,NA,CASSEDYNEQFF
TRBJ2-7,TRBV6-6,NA,many,CASSYRTYEQYF
TRBJ2-3,TRBV28,TRBD1,NA,CASRPGTGATDTQYF
TRBJ2-7,TRBV20-1,TRBD2,many,CSVQRGDGYEQYF
TRBJ2-1,TRBV4-3,NA,many,CASSQGPYNEQFF
TRBJ2-7,TRBV10-1,NA,few,CASSEPPRTGYEQYF
TRBJ2-3,TRBV7-9,TRBD2,many,CASSPLTSGSTDTQYF
TRBJ2-1,TRBV2,NA,many,CASSEDSYNEQFF
TRBJ2-7,TRBV20-1,TRBD2,NA,CSAREPLAGPYEQYF
TRBJ2-5,TRBV7-2,TRBD2,many,CASSKKIAGVVTQYF
TRBJ2-7,TRBV20-1,TRBD2,NA,CSASEIAGGEQYF
TRBJ2-1,TRBV6-6,NA,NA,CASSVSNRPDTEFF
TRBJ2-3,TRBV28,NA,NA,CASSYGTSYTQYF
TRBJ1-5,TRBV27,NA,many,CASSLGAGSNQPQHF
TRBJ2-5,TRBV5-1,NA,few,CASSSEGETQYF
TRBJ1-1,TRBV6-2/TRBV6-3,TRBD1,few,CASRQSPTGGTEAFF
TRBJ1-2,TRBV7-9,TRBD1,NA,CASSFFSKGTVDYGYTF
TRBJ2-1,TRBV10-3,TRBD2,many,CAISDRDGRSGEQFF
TRBJ2-7,TRBV10-3,NA,NA,CAISESVSRADF
TRBJ2-5,TRBV9,NA,few,CASSVARGAETQYF
TRBJ2-7,TRBV5-6,NA,many,CASSTYSEQYF
TRBJ2-1,TRBV20-1,TRBD2,few,CSARDYTSGSGDEQFF
TRBJ2-7,TRBV9,NA,many,CASSGGGTRYEQYF
TRBJ1-6,TRBV11-2,NA,many,CASRPTYNSPLHF
TRBJ1-1,TRBV6-6,NA,many,CASSYPGNTEAFF
TRBJ1-2,TRBV5-4,NA,NA,CASSLRVANYGYTF
TRBJ2-7,TRBV29-1,NA,many,CSVKQGLPYEQYF
TRBJ1-1,TRBV6-6,TRBD1,few,CASSYSIGTGGAEAFF
TRBJ2-7,TRBV5-6,TRBD1,few,CASSSGQGWYEQYF
TRBJ2-7,TRBV20-1,TRBD2,many,CSARSYRSGLAIEQYF
TRBJ1-3,TRBV28,TRBD1,NA,CASSRTGKTGNTIYF
TRBJ1-5,TRBV12-3/TRBV12-4,NA,many,CASSLRTRGSQPQHF
TRBJ2-4,TRBV12-5,TRBD2,few,CASRTSSLAKNIQYF
TRBJ2-5,TRBV20-1,NA,many,CSASEMQTQYF
TRBJ2-7,TRBV2,TRBD1,NA,CATDRGREQYF
TRBJ2-1,TRBV6-2/TRBV6-3,NA,few,CASSYQDWVPSVF
TRBJ1-1,TRBV10-2,NA,many,CASRAYRKGRISTEAFF
TRBJ2-3,TRBV6-6,NA,NA,CASSYSLGAGTQYF
TRBJ1-1,TRBV2,NA,many,CASSENPARGSTEAFF
TRBJ2-1,TRBV25-1,TRBD2,many,CASVPRLAADNEQFF
TRBJ1-1,TRBV2,NA,few,CARGRVTEAFF
TRBJ2-7,TRBV24-1,TRBD1,few,CATSSTGEPYEQYF
TRBJ1-2,TRBV2,TRBD1,many,CASSRTGYGYTF
TRBJ2-5,TRBV27,TRBD2,many,CASSRWGPAGGQYF
TRBJ2-2,TRBV5-1,NA,NA,CASRPTGSTGELFF
TRBJ2-6,TRBV13,TRBD1,many,CASSGGQGLFSGANVLTF
TRBJ1-5,TRBV28,NA,few,CASRHRRNQPQHF
TRBJ2-3,TRBV30,NA,few,CAWSVGQHGGDTQYF
TRBJ1-1,TRBV2,TRBD1,many,CACKPGQGLNTEAFF